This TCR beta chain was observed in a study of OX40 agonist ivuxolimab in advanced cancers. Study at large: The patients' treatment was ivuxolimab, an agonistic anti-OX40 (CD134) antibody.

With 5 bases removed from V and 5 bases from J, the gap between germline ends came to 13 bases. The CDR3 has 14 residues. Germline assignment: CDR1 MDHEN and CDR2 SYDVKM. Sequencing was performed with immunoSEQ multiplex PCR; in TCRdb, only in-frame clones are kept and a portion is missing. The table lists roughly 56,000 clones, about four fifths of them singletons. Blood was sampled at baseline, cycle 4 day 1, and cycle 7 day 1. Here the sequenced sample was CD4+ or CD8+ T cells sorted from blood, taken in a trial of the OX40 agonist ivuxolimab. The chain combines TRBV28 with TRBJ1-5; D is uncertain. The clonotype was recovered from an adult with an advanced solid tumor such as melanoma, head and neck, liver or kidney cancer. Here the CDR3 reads CASSQIRWDQPQHF. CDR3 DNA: TGTGCCAGCAGTCAGATCCGTTGGGATCAGCCCCAGCATTTT.